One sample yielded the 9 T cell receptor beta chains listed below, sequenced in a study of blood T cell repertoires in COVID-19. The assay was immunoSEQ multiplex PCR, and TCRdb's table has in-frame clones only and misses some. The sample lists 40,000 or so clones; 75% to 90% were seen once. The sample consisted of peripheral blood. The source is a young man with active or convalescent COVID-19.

This chain's CDR3 is CASREQGYHEQYV. The CDR3 nucleotides are TGTGCCAGCAGAGAACAGGGATACCACGAGCAGTACGTC. The chain is built from TRBV28 and TRBJ2-7; the D gene is possibly TRBD1 (6 bases). V gave up 6 bases and J gave up 5 bases, with 14 bases separating them. This CDR3 is 13 amino acids long. Germline V gives CDR1 MDHEN, CDR2 SYDVKM.

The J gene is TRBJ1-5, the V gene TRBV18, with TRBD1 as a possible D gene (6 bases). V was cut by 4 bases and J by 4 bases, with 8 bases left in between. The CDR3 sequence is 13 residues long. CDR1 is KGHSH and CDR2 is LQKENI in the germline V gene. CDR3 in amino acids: CASSLQGNQPQHF. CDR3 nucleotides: TGTGCCAGCTCACTTCAGGGGAATCAGCCCCAGCATTTT.

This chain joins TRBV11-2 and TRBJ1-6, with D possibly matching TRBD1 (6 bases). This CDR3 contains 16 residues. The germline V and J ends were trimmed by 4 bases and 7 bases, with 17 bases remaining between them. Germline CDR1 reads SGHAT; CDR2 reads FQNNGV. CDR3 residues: CASSSPSGTRNSPLHF. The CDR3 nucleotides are TGTGCCAGCAGCTCTCCCTCCGGGACACGCAATTCACCCCTCCACTTT.

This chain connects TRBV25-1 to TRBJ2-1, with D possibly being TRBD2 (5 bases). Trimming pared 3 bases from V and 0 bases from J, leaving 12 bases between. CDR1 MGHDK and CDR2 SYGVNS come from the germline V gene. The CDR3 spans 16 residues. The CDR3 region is CASSDVSASSYNEQFF. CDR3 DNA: TGTGCCAGCAGTGACGTTAGCGCGAGCTCCTACAATGAGCAGTTCTTC.

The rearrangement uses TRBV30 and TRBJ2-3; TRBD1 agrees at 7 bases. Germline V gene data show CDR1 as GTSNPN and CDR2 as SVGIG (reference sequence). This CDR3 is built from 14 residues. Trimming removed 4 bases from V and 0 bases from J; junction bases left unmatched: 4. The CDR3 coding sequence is TGTGCCTGGAACAGGGGCTCGAGCACAGATACGCAGTATTTT. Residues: CAWNRGSSTDTQYF.

CDR3 in amino acids: CASSMTSILIQGEQFF. The DNA for the CDR3 is TGTGCCAGTAGTATGACTAGCATCCTCATACAGGGAGAGCAGTTCTTC. V gene TRBV19 combines with J gene TRBJ2-1, with TRBD2 as a possible D gene (7 bases). This CDR3 region has 16 residues. In germline, CDR1 is LNHDA, CDR2 SQIVND (reference sequence). With 3 bases removed from V and 10 bases from J, the gap between germline ends came to 22 bases.

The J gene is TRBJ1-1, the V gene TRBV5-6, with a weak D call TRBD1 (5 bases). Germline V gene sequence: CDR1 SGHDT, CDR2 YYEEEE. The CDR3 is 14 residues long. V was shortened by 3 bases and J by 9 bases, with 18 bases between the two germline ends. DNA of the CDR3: TGTGCCAGCAGCTCATGGGCCGGGGAGGGGAAAGCTTTCTTT. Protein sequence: CASSSWAGEGKAFF.

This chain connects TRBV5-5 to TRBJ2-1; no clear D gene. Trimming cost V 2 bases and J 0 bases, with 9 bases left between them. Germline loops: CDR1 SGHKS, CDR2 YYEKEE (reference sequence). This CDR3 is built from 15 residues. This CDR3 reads CASSFSGVSYNEQFF. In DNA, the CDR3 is TGTGCCAGCAGCTTCAGTGGTGTCTCCTACAATGAGCAGTTCTTC.

CDR3 sequence reads: CASSLRGSSGSDNEQFF. CDR3 nucleotides: TGTGCCAGCAGCTTACGGGGATCTAGCGGGAGTGACAATGAGCAGTTCTTC. The gene calls are TRBV5-5 and TRBJ2-1, with 10 nucleotides matching TRBD2. The CDR3 loop spans 17 amino acids. After removal of 2 bases from V and 5 bases from J, the junction contained 10 bases not matched to a gene. Germline V lookup: CDR1 SGHKS, CDR2 YYEKEE (reference sequence).